This T cell receptor (beta chain) is drawn from a study of cytomegalovirus exposure and HLA in healthy donors. The repertoire was sequenced with immunoSEQ multiplex PCR; TCRdb's copy has only in-frame clones and lacks some. The sample lists a few hundred thousand clones; about nine tenths were seen once. The germline CDR1 and CDR2 sequences are SEHNR and FQNEAQ (reference sequence). Trimming pared 4 bases from V and 5 bases from J, leaving 11 bases between. The CDR3 sequence is 13 residues long. The receptor comes from a woman aged 18-29 years in good health and CMV-seronegative. V usage is TRBV7-9 and J usage is TRBJ1-1, with D perhaps TRBD1 (5 bases). The sample comprised PBMCs. For the CDR3, the DNA is TGTGCCAGCAGCTCGAACGGGGGTACTGAAGCTTTCTTT. Amino acids: CASSSNGGTEAFF.